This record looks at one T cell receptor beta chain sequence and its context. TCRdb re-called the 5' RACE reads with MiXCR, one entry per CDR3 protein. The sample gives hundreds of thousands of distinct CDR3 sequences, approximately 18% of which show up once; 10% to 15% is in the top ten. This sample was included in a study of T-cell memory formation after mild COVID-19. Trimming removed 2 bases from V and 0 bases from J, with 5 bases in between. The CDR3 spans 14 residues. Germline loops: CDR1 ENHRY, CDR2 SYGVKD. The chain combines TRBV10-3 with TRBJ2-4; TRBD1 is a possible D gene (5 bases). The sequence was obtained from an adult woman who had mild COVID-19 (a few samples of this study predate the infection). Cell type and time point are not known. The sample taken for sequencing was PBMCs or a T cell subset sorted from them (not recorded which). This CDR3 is CAISEQGAKNIQYF. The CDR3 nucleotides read TGTGCCATCAGTGAGCAGGGAGCCAAAAACATTCAGTACTTC.